Described below is a single T cell receptor (beta chain) sequence and its context. This clone occurred a few times. Its antigen is not yet known. No much larger clonotype is one base removed from it; base qualities were not supplied. This entry is derived from a study of CD8+ T cells in alopecia areata listed by TCRdb under 2018. Concerning the study at large: High-throughput TCRbeta sequencing was used to examine T cell clonal expansion in alopecia areata in both the C3H/HeJ mouse model and human patients. In humans, TCRbeta sequencing was performed on scalp tissue and on sorted CD4+ and CD8+ peripheral blood T cells from healthy controls and from patients with patchy or totalis/universalis alopecia areata. Scalp clonality was compared among normal scalp (n=4), patchy alopecia areata scalp (n=8), and alopecia totalis/universalis scalp (n=8). RNA was obtained with the PAXgene miRNA kit for fixed scalp, the miRNeasy kit for PBMCs, and the RNeasy kit for mouse skin. Amplification of TCRbeta CDR3 regions was done by immunoSEQ multiplex PCR using 35 Vbeta forward primers and 13 Jbeta reverse primers.

Library generation was performed with the immunoSEQ multiplex PCR assay. RNA was extracted from all samples and reverse transcribed into cDNA, which served as template for TCR sequencing. SuperScript III was used for first-strand cDNA synthesis, primed with a 2:1 mix of oligo-dT and random hexamers. A synthetic immune receptor repertoire was used to measure amplification bias, and any remaining bias was corrected computationally. Concerning the study's data processing: Raw reads were preprocessed for error removal, and CDR3 was defined according to IMGT conventions as running from the conserved cysteine to phenylalanine. Clonality was calculated as 1 minus Shannon entropy normalized by log2 of the number of productive unique TCRs. Whether scalp clones were CD4 or CD8 was inferred by matching scalp TCRbeta sequences against CD4 and CD8 repertoires sorted from blood. This immuneACCESS table, as held by TCRdb, lists in-frame sequences with V and J called but not all clones. Of the missing ones, under half trace to an unresolved V gene in checked studies; the others have no known cause. V, J and clone size are those of that table, while D and trimming were read from the DNA. For this sample the table gives approximately 150,000 clones, of which about 60% were detected only once. About 4.4% of the sample is in the top ten clones.

V has 7 bases trimmed and J has 5 bases trimmed; junction bases matching no gene number 4. The CDR3 numbers 12 residues from cysteine through phenylalanine. Of all the DNA, just the CDR3 is kept, 36 bases in frame from base 1. Taken from the germline V gene, the CDR1 and CDR2 loops are SQVTM and ANQGSEA. After PBMCs were isolated by density centrifugation and stained for CD3, CD4 and CD8, a FACSAria was used to sort CD4+ and CD8+ T cells. Scalp biopsies and blood samples were obtained from unaffected controls. General study outcomes and caveats: Shared TCR sequences between patients were less evident than in mice, which may be partly attributable to HLA diversity in the patient population. Lesional scalp, especially in alopecia totalis/universalis, showed higher clonality and more expanded CD8+ clones than normal scalp, suggesting antigenic drive. Scalp TCR repertoire analysis is complicated because resident alphabeta T cells in normal human skin are also sequenced, whereas mouse skin is dominated by gammadelta T cells.

The chain was built from TRBV29-1 and TRBJ2-1, and TRBD2 aligns with 8 junction nucleotides. The sequenced material came from CD4+ T cells sorted from blood. The receptor comes from a human donor in good health. CDR3 sequence: CSAPGLDNEQFF. Read as DNA, the sequence is TGCAGCGCTCCGGGACTAGACAATGAGCAGTTCTTC.